This T cell receptor beta chain was obtained from a study of prognosis after radiotherapy for stage I lung cancer. This clonotype was recorded many times. CDR3 size: 15 residues. CDR1 and CDR2 from the germline V gene are SGHRS and YFSETQ. Trimming took 2 bases from V and 10 from J; bases not matched to a gene: 12. Amplicons of TCR beta CDR3 were generated from genomic DNA by two-round multiplex PCR. Primers specific to each TRBV and TRBJ gene drove first-round PCR. A single record per CDR3 protein comes from TCRdb applying MiXCR to the multiplex PCR reads. The data show tens of thousands of distinct CDR3 sequences, with about 37% seen just once and 9.2% held by the top ten.

The sequencing used PBMCs, collected before or after stereotactic body radiation therapy (not recorded which). V and J are TRBV5-1 and TRBJ2-1; TRBD2 matches 7 bases. The TCR originated in a donor over 45 with non-small cell lung cancer. The CDR3 DNA reads TGCGCCAGCAGCTTATCGGGACTAATTGAAGGGGAGCAGTTCTTC. This gives the protein CASSLSGLIEGEQFF.